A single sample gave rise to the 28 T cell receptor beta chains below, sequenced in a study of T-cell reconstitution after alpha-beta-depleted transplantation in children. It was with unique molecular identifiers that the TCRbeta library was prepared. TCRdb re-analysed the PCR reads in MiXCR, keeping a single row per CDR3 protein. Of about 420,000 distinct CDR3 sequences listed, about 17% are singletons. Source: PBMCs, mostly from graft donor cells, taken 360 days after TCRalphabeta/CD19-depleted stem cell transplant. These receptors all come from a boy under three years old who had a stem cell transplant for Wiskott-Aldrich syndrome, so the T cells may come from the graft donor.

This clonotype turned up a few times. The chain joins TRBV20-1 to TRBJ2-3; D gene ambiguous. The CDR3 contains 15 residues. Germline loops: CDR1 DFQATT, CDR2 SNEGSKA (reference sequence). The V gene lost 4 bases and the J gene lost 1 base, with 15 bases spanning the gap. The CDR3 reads CSAIVPMIGTDTQYF. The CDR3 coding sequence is TGCAGTGCTATAGTTCCCATGATAGGCACAGATACGCAGTATTTT.

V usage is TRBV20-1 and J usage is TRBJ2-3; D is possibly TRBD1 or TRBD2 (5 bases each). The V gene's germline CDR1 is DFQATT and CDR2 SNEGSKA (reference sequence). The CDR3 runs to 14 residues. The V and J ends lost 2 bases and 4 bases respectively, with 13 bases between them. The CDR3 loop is CSARPGAGSDTQYF. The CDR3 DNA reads TGCAGTGCTAGACCTGGGGCGGGTTCAGATACGCAGTATTTT.

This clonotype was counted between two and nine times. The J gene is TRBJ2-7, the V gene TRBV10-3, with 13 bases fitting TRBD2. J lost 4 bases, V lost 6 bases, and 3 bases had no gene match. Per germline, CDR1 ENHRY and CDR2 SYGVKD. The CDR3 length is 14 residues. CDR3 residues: CAIRQTSGGYEQYF. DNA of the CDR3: TGTGCCATCAGGCAGACTAGCGGGGGGTACGAGCAGTACTTC.

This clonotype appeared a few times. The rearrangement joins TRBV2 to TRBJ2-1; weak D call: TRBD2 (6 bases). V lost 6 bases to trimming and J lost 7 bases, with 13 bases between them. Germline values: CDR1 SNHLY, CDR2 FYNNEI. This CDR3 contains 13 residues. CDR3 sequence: CASRGGATNEQFF. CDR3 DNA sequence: TGTGCCAGCAGGGGGGGAGCTACTAATGAGCAGTTCTTC.

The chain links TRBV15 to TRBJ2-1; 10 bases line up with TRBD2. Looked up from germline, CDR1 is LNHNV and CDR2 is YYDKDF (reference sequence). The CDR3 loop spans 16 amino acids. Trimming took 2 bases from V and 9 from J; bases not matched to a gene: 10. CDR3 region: CATSRPGTSEVSEQFF. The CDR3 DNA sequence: TGTGCCACCAGCAGACCCGGGACTAGCGAAGTTAGTGAGCAGTTCTTC. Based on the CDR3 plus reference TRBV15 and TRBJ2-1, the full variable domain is DAMVIQNPRYQVTQFGKPVTLSCSQTLNHNVMYWYQQKSSQAPKLLFHYYDKDFNNEADTPDNFQSRRPNTSFCFLDIRSPGLGDTAMYLCATSRPGTSEVSEQFFGPGTRLTVL.

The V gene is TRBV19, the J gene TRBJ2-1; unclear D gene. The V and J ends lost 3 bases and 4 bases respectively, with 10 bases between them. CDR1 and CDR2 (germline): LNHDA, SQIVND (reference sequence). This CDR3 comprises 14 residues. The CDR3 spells CASSIGLEYNEQFF. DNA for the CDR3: TGTGCCAGTAGTATTGGGCTAGAATACAATGAGCAGTTCTTC.

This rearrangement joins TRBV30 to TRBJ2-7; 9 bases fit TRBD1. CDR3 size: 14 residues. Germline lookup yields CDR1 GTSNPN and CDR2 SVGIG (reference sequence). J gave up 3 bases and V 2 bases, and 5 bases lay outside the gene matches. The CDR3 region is CAWSLGTGHYEQYF. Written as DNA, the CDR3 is TGTGCCTGGAGTTTGGGGACAGGGCACTACGAGCAGTACTTC.

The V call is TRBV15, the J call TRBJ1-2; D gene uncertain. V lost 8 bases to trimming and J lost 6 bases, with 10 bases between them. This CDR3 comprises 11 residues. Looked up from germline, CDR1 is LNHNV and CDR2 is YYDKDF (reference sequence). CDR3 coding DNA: TGTGCCACCGGGTATAGAGATGGCTACACCTTC. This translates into CATGYRDGYTF. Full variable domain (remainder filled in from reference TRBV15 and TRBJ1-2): DAMVIQNPRYQVTQFGKPVTLSCSQTLNHNVMYWYQQKSSQAPKLLFHYYDKDFNNEADTPDNFQSRRPNTSFCFLDIRSPGLGDTAMYLCATGYRDGYTFGSGTRLTVV.

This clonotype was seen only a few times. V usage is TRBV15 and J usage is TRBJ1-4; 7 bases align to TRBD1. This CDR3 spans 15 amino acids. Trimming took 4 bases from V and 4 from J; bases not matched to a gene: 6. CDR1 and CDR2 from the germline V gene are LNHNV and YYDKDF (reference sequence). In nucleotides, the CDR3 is TGTGCCACCAGCATACCGGGACAGAGTAATGAAAAACTGTTTTTT. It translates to CATSIPGQSNEKLFF.

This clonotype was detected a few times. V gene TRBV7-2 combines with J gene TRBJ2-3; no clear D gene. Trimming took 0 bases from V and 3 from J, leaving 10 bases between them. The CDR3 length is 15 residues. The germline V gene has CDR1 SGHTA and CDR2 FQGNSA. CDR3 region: CASSLAPTLTDTQYF. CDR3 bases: TGTGCCAGCAGCTTAGCCCCTACGCTAACAGATACGCAGTATTTT.

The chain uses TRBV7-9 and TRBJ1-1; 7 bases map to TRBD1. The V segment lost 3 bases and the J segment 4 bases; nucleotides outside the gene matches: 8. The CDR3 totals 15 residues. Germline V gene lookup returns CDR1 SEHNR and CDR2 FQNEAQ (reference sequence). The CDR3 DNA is TGTGCCAGCAGCTTCCCAACAGGGGCTCGCACTGAAGCTTTCTTT. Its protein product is CASSFPTGARTEAFF.

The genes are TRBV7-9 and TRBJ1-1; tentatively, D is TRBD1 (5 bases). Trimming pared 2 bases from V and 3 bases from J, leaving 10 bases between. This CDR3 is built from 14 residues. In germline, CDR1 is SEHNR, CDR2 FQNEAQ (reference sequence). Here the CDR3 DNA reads TGTGCCAGCAGCTTATGGGGCCCTCACACTGAAGCTTTCTTT. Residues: CASSLWGPHTEAFF.

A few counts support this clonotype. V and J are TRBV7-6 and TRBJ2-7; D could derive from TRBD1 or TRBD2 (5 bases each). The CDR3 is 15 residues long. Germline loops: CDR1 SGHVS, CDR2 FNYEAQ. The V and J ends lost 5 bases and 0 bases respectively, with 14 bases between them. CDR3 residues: CASSVGTAGSYEQYF. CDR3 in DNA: TGTGCCAGCAGCGTAGGGACGGCCGGCTCCTACGAGCAGTACTTC.

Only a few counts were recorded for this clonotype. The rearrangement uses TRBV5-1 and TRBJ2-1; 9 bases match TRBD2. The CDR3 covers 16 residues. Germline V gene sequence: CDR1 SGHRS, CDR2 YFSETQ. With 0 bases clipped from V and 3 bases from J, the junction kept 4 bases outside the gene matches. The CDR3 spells CASSLVELAGYNEQFF. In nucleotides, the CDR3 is TGCGCCAGCAGCTTGGTTGAACTAGCGGGCTACAATGAGCAGTTCTTC.

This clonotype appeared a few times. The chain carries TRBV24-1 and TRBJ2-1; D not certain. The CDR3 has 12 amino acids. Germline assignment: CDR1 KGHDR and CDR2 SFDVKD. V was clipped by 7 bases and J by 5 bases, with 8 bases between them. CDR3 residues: CATSPPNNEQFF. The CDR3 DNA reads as TGTGCCACCAGCCCACCGAACAATGAGCAGTTCTTC.

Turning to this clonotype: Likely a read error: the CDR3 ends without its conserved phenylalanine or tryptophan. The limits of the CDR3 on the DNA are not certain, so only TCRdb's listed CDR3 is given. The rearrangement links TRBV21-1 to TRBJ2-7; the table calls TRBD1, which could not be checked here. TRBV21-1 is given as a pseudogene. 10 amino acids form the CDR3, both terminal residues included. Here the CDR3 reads CASSPDKETL.

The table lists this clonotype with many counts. The CDR3 here is CASSRGEPFEKLFF. In DNA, the CDR3 is TGTGCCAGCAGCCGAGGGGAACCCTTCGAAAAACTGTTTTTT. The chain is built from TRBV13 and TRBJ1-4; tentatively, D is TRBD1 (5 bases). CDR1 and CDR2 (germline): PRHDT, FYEKMQ (reference sequence). The CDR3 has 14 amino acids. V lost 5 bases, J lost 8 bases, and 15 bases lay in between.

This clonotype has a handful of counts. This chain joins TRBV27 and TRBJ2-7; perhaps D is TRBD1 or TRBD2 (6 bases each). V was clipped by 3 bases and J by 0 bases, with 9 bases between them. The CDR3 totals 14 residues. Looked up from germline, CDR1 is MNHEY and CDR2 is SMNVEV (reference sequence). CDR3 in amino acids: CASSLKGGSYEQYF. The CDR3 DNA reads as TGTGCCAGCAGTTTGAAGGGGGGCTCCTACGAGCAGTACTTC.

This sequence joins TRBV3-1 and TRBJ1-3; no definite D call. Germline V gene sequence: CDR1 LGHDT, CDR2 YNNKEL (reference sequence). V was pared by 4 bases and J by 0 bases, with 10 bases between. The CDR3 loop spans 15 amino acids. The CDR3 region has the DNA TGTGCCAGCAGCCCCTTGGAGAGCTCTGGAAACACCATATATTTT. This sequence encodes CASSPLESSGNTIYF.

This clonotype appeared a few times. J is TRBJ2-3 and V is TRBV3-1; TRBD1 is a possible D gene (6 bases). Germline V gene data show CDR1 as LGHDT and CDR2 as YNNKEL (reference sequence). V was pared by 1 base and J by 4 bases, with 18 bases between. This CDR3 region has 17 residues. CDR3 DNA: TGTGCCAGCAGCCAAGCTCTGGGCTGGACAGTAGCAGATACGCAGTATTTT. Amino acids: CASSQALGWTVADTQYF.

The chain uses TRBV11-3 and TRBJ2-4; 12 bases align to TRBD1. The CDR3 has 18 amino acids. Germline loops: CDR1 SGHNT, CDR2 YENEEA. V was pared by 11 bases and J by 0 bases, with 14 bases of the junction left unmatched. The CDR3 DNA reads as TGTGCCCTCAGCTCCGGGACAGGGGGCTCCCTAGCCAAAAACATTCAGTACTTC. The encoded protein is CALSSGTGGSLAKNIQYF.

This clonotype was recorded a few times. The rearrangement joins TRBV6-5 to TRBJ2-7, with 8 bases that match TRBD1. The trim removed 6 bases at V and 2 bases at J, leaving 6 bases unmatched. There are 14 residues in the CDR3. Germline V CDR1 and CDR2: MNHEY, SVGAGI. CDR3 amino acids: CASRYDRGAYEQYF. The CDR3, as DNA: TGTGCCAGCAGATATGACAGGGGAGCCTACGAGCAGTACTTC.

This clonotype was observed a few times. CDR3 nucleotide sequence: TGTGCCAGCAGTCTAGCGGGAGTGCGGGAGACCCAGTACTTC. Translation: CASSLAGVRETQYF. V is TRBV6-1 and J is TRBJ2-5; 10 bases map to TRBD2. The germline V gene encodes CDR1 MNHNS and CDR2 SASEGT. The CDR3 length is 14 residues. V gave up 5 bases and J gave up 5 bases; unmatched junction bases: 5.

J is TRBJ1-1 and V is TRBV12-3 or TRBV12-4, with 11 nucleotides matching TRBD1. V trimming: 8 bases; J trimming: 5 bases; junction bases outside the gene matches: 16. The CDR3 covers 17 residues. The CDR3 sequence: CASFDRDRGFYGTEAFF. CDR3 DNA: TGTGCCAGCTTCGATAGGGACAGGGGGTTTTACGGAACTGAAGCTTTCTTT.

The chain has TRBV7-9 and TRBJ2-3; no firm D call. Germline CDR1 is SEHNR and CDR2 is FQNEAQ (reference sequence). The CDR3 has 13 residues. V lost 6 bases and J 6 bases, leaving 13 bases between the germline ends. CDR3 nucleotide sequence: TGTGCCAGCAGAACGGGTCTTCCCGATACGCAGTATTTT. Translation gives CASRTGLPDTQYF.

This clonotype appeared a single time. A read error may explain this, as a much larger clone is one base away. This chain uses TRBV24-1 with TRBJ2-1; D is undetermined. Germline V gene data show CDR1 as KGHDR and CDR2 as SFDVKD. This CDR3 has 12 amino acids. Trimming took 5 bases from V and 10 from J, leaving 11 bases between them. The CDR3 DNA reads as TGTGCCACCAGTGGTTTTGCTAAAGAGCAGTTCTTC. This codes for CATSGFAKEQFF.

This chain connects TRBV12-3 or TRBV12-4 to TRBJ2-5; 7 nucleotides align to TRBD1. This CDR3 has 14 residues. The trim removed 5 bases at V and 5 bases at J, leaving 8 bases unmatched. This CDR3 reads CASSPWTGMETQYF. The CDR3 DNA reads TGTGCCAGCAGTCCCTGGACAGGCATGGAGACCCAGTACTTC.

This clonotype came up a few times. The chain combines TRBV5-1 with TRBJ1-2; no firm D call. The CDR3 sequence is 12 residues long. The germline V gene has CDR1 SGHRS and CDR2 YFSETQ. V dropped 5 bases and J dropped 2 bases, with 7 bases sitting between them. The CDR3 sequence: CASRYLNYGYTF. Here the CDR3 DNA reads TGCGCCAGCAGATACCTAAACTATGGCTACACCTTC.